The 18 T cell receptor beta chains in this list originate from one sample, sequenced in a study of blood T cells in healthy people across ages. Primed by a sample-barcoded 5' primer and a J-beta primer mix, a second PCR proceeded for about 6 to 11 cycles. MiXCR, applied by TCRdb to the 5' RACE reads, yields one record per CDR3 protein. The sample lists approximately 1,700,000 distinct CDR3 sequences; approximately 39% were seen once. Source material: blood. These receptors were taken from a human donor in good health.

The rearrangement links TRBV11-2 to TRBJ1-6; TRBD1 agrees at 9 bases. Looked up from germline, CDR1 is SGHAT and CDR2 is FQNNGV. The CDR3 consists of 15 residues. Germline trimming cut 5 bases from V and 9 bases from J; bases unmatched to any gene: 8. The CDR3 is CASSPGTGRSSPLHF. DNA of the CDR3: TGTGCCAGCAGCCCAGGGACAGGGAGAAGTTCACCCCTCCACTTT. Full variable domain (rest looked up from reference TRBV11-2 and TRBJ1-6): EAGVAQSPRYKIIEKRQSVAFWCNPISGHATLYWYQQILGQGPKLLIQFQNNGVVDDSQLPKDRFSAERLKGVDSTLKIQPAKLEDSAVYLCASSPGTGRSSPLHFGNGTRLTVT.

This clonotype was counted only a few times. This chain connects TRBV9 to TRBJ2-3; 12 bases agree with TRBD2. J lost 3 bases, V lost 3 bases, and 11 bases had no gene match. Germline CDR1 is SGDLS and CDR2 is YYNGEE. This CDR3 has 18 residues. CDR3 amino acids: CASSDRLAGAIRTDTQYF. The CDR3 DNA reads TGTGCCAGCAGCGACCGACTAGCGGGGGCGATAAGGACAGATACGCAGTATTTT.

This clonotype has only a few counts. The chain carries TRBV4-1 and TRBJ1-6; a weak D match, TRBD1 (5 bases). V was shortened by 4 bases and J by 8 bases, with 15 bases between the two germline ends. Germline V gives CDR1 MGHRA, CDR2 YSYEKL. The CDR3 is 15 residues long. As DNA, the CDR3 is TGCGCCAGCAGCCGGGGAGGGCGGGGGGATTCACCCCTCCACTTT. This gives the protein CASSRGGRGDSPLHF.

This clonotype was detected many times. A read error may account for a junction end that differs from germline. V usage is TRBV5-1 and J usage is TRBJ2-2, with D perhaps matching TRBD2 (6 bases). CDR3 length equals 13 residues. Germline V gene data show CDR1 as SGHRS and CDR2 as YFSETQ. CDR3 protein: CASSLEGTGELFF. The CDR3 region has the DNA TGTGCCAGCAGTTTGGAGGGCACCGGGGAGCTGTTTTTT.

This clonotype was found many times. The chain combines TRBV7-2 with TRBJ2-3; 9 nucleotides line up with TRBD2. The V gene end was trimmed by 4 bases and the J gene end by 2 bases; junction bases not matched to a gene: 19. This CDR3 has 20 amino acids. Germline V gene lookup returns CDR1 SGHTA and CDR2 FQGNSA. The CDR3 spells CASSYPGLAFPGPHTDTQYF. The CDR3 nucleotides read TGTGCCAGCAGCTATCCGGGACTAGCATTCCCCGGCCCGCACACAGATACGCAGTATTTT. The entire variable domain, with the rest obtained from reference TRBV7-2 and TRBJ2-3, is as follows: GAGVSQSPSNKVTEKGKDVELRCDPISGHTALYWYRQSLGQGLEFLIYFQGNSAPDKSGLPSDRFSAERTGGSVSTLTIQRTQQEDSAVYLCASSYPGLAFPGPHTDTQYFGPGTRLTVL.

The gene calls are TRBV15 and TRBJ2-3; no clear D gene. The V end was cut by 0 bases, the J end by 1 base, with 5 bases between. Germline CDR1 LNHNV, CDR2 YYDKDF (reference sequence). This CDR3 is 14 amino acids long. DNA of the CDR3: TGTGCCACCAGCAGAGACGAGGGCACAGATACGCAGTATTTT. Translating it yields CATSRDEGTDTQYF.

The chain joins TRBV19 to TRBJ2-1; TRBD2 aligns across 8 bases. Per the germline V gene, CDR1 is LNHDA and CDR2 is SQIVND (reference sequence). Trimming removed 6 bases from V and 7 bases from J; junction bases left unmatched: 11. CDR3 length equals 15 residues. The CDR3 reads CASSRWLAGSNEQFF. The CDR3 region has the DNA TGTGCCAGTAGCCGTTGGCTAGCGGGTAGTAATGAGCAGTTCTTC.

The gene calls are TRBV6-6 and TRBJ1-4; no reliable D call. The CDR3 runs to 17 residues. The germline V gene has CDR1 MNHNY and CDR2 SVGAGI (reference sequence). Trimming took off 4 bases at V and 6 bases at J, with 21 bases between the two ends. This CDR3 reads CASSFFLESRKHEKLFF. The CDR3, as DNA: TGTGCCAGCAGTTTCTTTCTCGAGTCGAGGAAGCATGAAAAACTGTTTTTT.

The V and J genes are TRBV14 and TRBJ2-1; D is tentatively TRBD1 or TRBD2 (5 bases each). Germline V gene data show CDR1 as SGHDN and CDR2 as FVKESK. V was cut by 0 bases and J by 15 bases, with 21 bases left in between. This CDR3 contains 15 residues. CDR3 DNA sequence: TGTGCCAGCAGCCAAGAGCCTATAGGGACCTCCGCGCGGTTCTTC. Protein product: CASSQEPIGTSARFF.

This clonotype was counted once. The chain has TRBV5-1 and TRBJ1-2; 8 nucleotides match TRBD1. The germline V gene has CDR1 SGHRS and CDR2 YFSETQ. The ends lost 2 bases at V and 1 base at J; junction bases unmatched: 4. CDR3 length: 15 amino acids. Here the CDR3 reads CASSLRTGHNYGYTF. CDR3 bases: TGCGCCAGCAGCTTACGGACAGGGCATAACTATGGCTACACCTTC.

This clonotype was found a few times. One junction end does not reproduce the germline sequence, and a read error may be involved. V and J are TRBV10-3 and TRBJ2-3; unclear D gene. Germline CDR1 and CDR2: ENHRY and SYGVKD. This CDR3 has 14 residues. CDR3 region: CAISNGSGTDAQYF. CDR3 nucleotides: TGTGCCATCAGTAACGGGTCTGGCACAGATGCGCAGTATTTT.

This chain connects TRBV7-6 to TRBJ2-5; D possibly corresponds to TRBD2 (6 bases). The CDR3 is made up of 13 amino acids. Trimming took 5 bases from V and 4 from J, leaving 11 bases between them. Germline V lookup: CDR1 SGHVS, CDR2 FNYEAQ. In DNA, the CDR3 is TGTGCCAGCAGCGCCAGGGAGGTAGAGACCCAGTACTTC. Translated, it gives CASSAREVETQYF. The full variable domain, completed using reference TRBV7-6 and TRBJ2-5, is GAGVSQSPRYKVTKRGQDVALRCDPISGHVSLYWYRQALGQGPEFLTYFNYEAQQDKSGLPNDRFSAERPEGSISTLTIQRTEQRDSAMYRCASSAREVETQYFGPGTRLLVL.

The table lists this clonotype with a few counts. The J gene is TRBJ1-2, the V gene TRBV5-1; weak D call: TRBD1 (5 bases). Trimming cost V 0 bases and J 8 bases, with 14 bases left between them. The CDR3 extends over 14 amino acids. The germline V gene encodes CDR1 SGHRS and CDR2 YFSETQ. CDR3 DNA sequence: TGCGCCAGCAGCTTGGGGCAGGGTTCAGACGGCTACACCTTC. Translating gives CASSLGQGSDGYTF.

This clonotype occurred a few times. The CDR3 coding sequence is TGTGCCAGCTCACCACCCCTAGCGGGGGGCCTGGGTGAGCAGTTCTTC. Translating gives CASSPPLAGGLGEQFF. The V and J genes are TRBV18 and TRBJ2-1; 11 bases fit TRBD2. Unmatched junction bases numbered 7, after V lost 0 bases and J lost 9 bases. CDR3 length: 16 amino acids. The germline CDR1 and CDR2 sequences are KGHSH and LQKENI.

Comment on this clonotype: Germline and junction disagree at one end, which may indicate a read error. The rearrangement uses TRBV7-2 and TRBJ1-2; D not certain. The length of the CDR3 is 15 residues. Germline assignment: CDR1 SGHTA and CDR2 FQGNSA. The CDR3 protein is CAGSLGGIANYGYTF. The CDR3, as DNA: TGTGCCGGCAGCTTAGGCGGAATAGCTAACTATGGCTACACCTTC.

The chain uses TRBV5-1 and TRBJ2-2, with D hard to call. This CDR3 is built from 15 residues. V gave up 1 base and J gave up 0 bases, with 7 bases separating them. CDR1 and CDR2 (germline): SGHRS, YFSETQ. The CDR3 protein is CASSLTATNTGELFF. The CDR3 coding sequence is TGCGCCAGCAGCTTGACCGCAACGAACACCGGGGAGCTGTTTTTT. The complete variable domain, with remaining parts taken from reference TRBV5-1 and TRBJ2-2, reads KAGVTQTPRYLIKTRGQQVTLSCSPISGHRSVSWYQQTPGQGLQFLFEYFSETQRNKGNFPGRFSGRQFSNSRSEMNVSTLELGDSALYLCASSLTATNTGELFFGEGSRLTVL.

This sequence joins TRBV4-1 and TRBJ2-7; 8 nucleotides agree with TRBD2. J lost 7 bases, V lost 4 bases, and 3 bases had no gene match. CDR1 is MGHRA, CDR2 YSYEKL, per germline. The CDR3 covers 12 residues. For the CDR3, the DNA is TGCGCCAGCAGCCCCGGGGGGGTGGAGCAGTACTTC. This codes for CASSPGGVEQYF.

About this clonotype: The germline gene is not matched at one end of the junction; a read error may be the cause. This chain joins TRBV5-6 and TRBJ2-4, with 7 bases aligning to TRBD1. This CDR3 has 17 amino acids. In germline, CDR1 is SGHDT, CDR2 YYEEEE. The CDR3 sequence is CTSSLSGTAIAKNIQYF. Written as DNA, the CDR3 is TGTACCAGCAGCTTGAGTGGGACAGCGATAGCCAAAAACATTCAGTACTTC. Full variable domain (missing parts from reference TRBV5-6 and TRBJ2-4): DAGVTQSPTHLIKTRGQQVTLRCSPKSGHDTVSWYQQALGQGPQFIFQYYEEEERQRGNFPDRFSGHQFPNYSSELNVNALLLGDSALYLCTSSLSGTAIAKNIQYFGAGTRLSVL.